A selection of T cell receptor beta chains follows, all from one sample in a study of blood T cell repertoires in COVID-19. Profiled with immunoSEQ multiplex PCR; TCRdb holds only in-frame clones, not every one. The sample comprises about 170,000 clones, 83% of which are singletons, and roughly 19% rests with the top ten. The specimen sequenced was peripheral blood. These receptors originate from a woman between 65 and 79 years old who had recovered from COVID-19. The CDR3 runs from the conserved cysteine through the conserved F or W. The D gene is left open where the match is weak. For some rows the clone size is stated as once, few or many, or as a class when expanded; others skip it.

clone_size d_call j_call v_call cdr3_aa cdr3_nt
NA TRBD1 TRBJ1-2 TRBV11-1 CASSFRGTGPIGYTF TGTGCCAGCAGCTTTAGAGGGACAGGCCCTATTGGCTACACCTTC
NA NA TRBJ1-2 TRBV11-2 CASAGSYMAGYTF TGTGCCAGCGCCGGGAGTTATATGGCTGGCTACACCTTC
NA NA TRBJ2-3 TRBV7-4 CASSLEGGEGTDTQYF TGTGCCAGCAGCTTAGAGGGTGGGGAGGGCACAGATACGCAGTATTTT
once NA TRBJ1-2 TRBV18 CASSGNGGFLGGYTF TGTGCCAGCTCAGGAAACGGAGGGTTTTTAGGTGGCTACACCTTC
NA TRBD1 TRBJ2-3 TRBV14 CASSRDRATDTQYF TGTGCCAGCAGCCGGGACAGGGCCACAGATACGCAGTATTTT
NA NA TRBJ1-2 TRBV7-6 CASSLISGLNYGYTF TGTGCCAGCAGCTTAATTTCAGGACTTAACTATGGCTACACCTTC
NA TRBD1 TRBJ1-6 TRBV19 CASSRTGLNSPLHF TGTGCCAGTAGTAGGACAGGCCTAAATTCACCCCTCCACTTT
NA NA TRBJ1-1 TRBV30 CAWARPRLDTEAFF TGTGCCTGGGCCCGCCCGCGATTGGACACTGAAGCTTTCTTT
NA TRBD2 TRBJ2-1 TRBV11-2 CASSPTGLAGGNEQFF TGTGCCAGCAGCCCAACGGGGCTAGCGGGAGGCAATGAGCAGTTCTTC
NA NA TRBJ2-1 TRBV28 CASSFAGGEQFF TGTGCCAGCAGTTTCGCCGGGGGTGAGCAGTTCTTC
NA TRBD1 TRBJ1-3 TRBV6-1 CASSGQGGNSGNTIYF TGTGCCAGCAGTGGACAGGGGGGGAACTCTGGAAACACCATATATTTT
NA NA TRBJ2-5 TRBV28 CASTLASPETQYF TGTGCCAGCACCCTAGCGTCGCCAGAGACCCAGTACTTC
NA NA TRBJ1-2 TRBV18 CASSPRVSLGGYTF TGTGCCAGCTCACCACGGGTATCTCTAGGTGGCTACACCTTC
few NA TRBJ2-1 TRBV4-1 CASSQEGWVDNGSYNEQFF TGCGCCAGCAGCCAAGAAGGGTGGGTGGACAATGGCTCCTACAATGAGCAGTTCTTC
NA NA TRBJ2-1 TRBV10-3 CAITGGGGGQSNEQFF TGTGCCATCACGGGCGGTGGCGGGGGCCAAAGCAATGAGCAGTTCTTC
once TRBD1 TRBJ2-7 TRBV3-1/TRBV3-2 CASSPPVSGTGYEYEQYF TGTGCCAGCAGCCCCCCAGTTTCCGGGACAGGGTACGAGTACGAGCAGTACTTC
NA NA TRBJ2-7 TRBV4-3 CASSQDRGGPYEQYF TGCGCCAGCAGCCAAGATAGGGGGGGGCCCTACGAGCAGTACTTC
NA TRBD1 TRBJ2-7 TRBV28 CASTQTGSSYEQYF TGTGCCAGCACCCAGACAGGGAGCTCCTACGAGCAGTACTTC
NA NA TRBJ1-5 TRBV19 CASSLTAFLGAPQHF TGTGCCAGTAGCCTGACAGCGTTCCTAGGAGCGCCCCAGCATTTT
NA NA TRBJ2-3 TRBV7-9 CASSWSVNTDTQYF TGTGCCAGCAGCTGGAGCGTGAACACAGATACGCAGTATTTT
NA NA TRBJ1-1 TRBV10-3 CAITLGGNTEAFF TGTGCCATCACCCTAGGGGGAAACACTGAAGCTTTCTTT
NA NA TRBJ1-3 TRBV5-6 CASSLGTPTRNTIYF TGTGCCAGCAGCTTGGGTACCCCTACTAGGAACACCATATATTTT
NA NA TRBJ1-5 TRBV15 CATSRDGAGEGQPQHF TGTGCCACCAGCAGAGATGGTGCAGGGGAGGGGCAGCCCCAGCATTTT